The next 9 T cell receptor beta chains were all read from a single sample in a study of metastatic and nonmetastatic thyroid tumors. TCRdb re-called the PCR reads with MiXCR. The repertoire includes some 40,000 clones, about 24% of them detected once, and roughly 14% sits in the top ten. None of the patients had undergone any treatment ahead of thyroid surgery. The sample taken for sequencing was tumor tissue. These receptors all stem from a female donor with papillary thyroid cancer or a benign thyroid nodule (not recorded which). Some clones in this sample may be carry-over from other donors' samples.

This chain joins TRBV11-2 and TRBJ2-7; D could derive from TRBD1 or TRBD2 (5 bases each). Germline assignment: CDR1 SGHAT and CDR2 FQNNGV. This CDR3 is 17 amino acids long. Trimming left V 5 bases short and J 2 bases short, with 22 bases between. In nucleotides, the CDR3 is TGTGCCAGCAGCATGCCCCCCGGGACCAACAGACCCTACGAGCAGTACTTC. As protein: CASSMPPGTNRPYEQYF.

This clone was counted ten times or more. The chain employs TRBV12-3 or TRBV12-4 and TRBJ2-1; 9 positions match TRBD1. This CDR3 comprises 14 residues. J lost 5 bases, V lost 3 bases, and 2 bases had no gene match. The CDR3 coding sequence is TGTGCCAGCAGTTTCCGGGACAGGGACAATGAGCAGTTCTTC. Translated, it gives CASSFRDRDNEQFF.

This clone was observed many times. The genes are TRBV19 and TRBJ1-1; 8 positions agree with TRBD1. Per germline, CDR1 LNHDA and CDR2 SQIVND (reference sequence). This CDR3 spans 12 amino acids. V was clipped by 11 bases and J by 4 bases; unmatched bases: 6. The CDR3 protein is CASKDRGTEAFF. In DNA, the CDR3 is TGTGCCTCAAAAGACAGGGGCACTGAAGCTTTCTTT.

Regarding this clone: One end of the junction varies from germline; a read error may be responsible. The rearrangement uses TRBV6-1 and TRBJ1-4; no clear D. Per the germline V gene, CDR1 is MNHNS and CDR2 is SASEGT. This CDR3 has 15 amino acids. CDR3 bases: TGTGCCAGCAGGCCCGGTACAGTGGGGAGTGAAAAACTGCTTTTT. Its translation is CASRPGTVGSEKLLF.

This clone was detected many times. J is TRBJ2-2 and V is TRBV4-2, with 8 bases fitting TRBD1. This CDR3 has 15 amino acids. Trimming removed 0 bases from V and 8 bases from J; junction bases left unmatched: 5. Germline V lookup: CDR1 LGHNA, CDR2 YNFKEQ. The CDR3 here is CASSQEGTGRGELFF. DNA of the CDR3: TGTGCCAGCAGCCAAGAAGGGACAGGCCGGGGGGAGCTGTTTTTT.

This chain connects TRBV24-1 to TRBJ2-5; D might be TRBD1 or TRBD2, each matching 5 bases. V was cut by 0 bases and J by 1 base, with 14 bases left in between. The CDR3 contains 17 residues. Per the germline V gene, CDR1 is KGHDR and CDR2 is SFDVKD. CDR3 protein: CATSDLRTWDLQETQYF. The CDR3 DNA reads as TGTGCCACCAGTGATTTGCGGACATGGGACCTCCAAGAGACCCAGTACTTC.

Ten or more counts support this clone. A much larger clonotype is one base distant, so this may be a read error. The chain combines TRBV20-1 with TRBJ1-3; the D is unclear. V lost 2 bases and J 0 bases, leaving 2 bases between the germline ends. The CDR3 runs 12 residues. Germline V lookup: CDR1 DFQATT, CDR2 SNEGSKA (reference sequence). In nucleotides, the CDR3 is TGCAGTGCTAGACACTCTGGAAACACCATATATTTT. It translates to CSARHSGNTIYF.

The table lists this clone with many counts. This chain uses TRBV7-9 with TRBJ1-6; D is ambiguous. Germline CDR1 reads SEHNR; CDR2 reads FQNEAQ (reference sequence). This CDR3 is built from 12 residues. The V gene lost 11 bases and the J gene lost 9 bases, with 14 bases spanning the gap. This chain's CDR3 is CAGGSAGSPLHF. In nucleotides, the CDR3 is TGTGCCGGCGGGTCAGCGGGTTCACCCCTCCACTTT.

The genes are TRBV7-6 and TRBJ2-3; 14 nucleotides agree with TRBD2. The CDR3 sequence is 16 residues long. Germline values: CDR1 SGHVS, CDR2 FNYEAQ. V gave up 4 bases and J gave up 3 bases; unmatched junction bases: 3. The CDR3 sequence: CASSSGTSGRTDTQYF. CDR3 nucleotide sequence: TGTGCCAGCAGCTCAGGGACTAGCGGGAGAACAGATACGCAGTATTTT.